Listed below are T cell receptor beta chains from one sample, sequenced in a study of blood T cell repertoires in COVID-19. TCRdb's copy holds only in-frame clones and misses some; the assay was immunoSEQ multiplex PCR. Of about 250,000 clones listed, over 75% are singletons. The specimen was peripheral blood. All receptors derive from a woman in her 30s with acute or convalescent COVID-19. Both conserved end residues are part of each CDR3. The D gene is left open where the match is weak.

CDR3 | D | J | V
CASSRPKASGMNNEQFF | TRBD2 | TRBJ2-1 | TRBV19
CASSVVPRQGQDTEAFF | NA | TRBJ1-1 | TRBV9
CAWSTTRPNYGYTF | NA | TRBJ1-2 | TRBV30
CASSFVAGGSSYNEQFF | TRBD2 | TRBJ2-1 | TRBV7-2
CASSPPRGTNEKLFF | NA | TRBJ1-4 | TRBV18
CASSETGITNTEAFF | NA | TRBJ1-1 | TRBV6-1
CATSDSGTGGTNSPLHF | TRBD1 | TRBJ1-6 | TRBV24-1
CATQRGGREAGELFF | NA | TRBJ2-2 | TRBV7-2
CASSTWTGVTGELFF | TRBD1 | TRBJ2-2 | TRBV6-5
CASSPGLAGIYEQYF | TRBD2 | TRBJ2-7 | TRBV6-5
CASSDPHLSSGNTIYF | NA | TRBJ1-3 | TRBV25-1
CASSRDRGQYEQYF | TRBD1 | TRBJ2-7 | TRBV5-6
CATQPRGPAADTQYF | TRBD1 | TRBJ2-3 | TRBV24-1